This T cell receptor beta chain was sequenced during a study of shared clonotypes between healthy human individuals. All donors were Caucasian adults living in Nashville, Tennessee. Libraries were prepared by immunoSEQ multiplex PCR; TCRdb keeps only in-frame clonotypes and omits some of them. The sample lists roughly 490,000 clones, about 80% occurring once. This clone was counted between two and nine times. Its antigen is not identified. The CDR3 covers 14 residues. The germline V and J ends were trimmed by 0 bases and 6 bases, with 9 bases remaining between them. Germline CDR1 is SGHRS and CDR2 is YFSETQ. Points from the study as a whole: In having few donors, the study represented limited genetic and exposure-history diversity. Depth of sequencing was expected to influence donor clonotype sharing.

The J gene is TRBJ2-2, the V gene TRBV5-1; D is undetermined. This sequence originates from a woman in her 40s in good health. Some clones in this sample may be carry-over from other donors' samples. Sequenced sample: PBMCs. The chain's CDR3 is CASSLDTGPGELFF. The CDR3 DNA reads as TGCGCCAGCAGCTTGGACACTGGCCCCGGGGAGCTGTTTTTT. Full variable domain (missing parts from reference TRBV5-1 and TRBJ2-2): KAGVTQTPRYLIKTRGQQVTLSCSPISGHRSVSWYQQTPGQGLQFLFEYFSETQRNKGNFPGRFSGRQFSNSRSEMNVSTLELGDSALYLCASSLDTGPGELFFGEGSRLTVL.